Below are 28 T cell receptor beta chains sequenced from a single sample in a study of shared clonotypes between healthy human individuals. Measured with immunoSEQ multiplex PCR; TCRdb has only the in-frame clones, and not every one. The table lists about 1,900,000 clones, over 85% of them singletons, with less than 1.5% in the top ten. Naive CD8 cells lacked CD45RO and underwent positive selection for CCR7, leaving out terminally differentiated effector memory CD45RA+ cells. The sample taken for sequencing was naive CD8+ T cells sorted from blood. These receptors were taken from a man aged 18 to 35 in good health.

This sequence joins TRBV4-3 and TRBJ1-1, with D uncertain. The CDR3 covers 15 residues. With 1 base removed from V and 1 base from J, the gap between germline ends came to 10 bases. Germline V gene lookup returns CDR1 LGHNA and CDR2 YSLEER. CDR3 in amino acids: CASSQVAPPNTEAFF. CDR3 coding DNA: TGCGCCAGCAGCCAAGTAGCACCGCCGAACACTGAAGCTTTCTTT.

About this clone itself: The sample holds other DNA sequences that translate to the same CDR3. CDR3 in DNA: TGTGCCAGTAGTATCGGGACAGGGAACACTGAAGCTTTCTTT. It encodes CASSIGTGNTEAFF. V is TRBV19 and J is TRBJ1-1; TRBD1 matches 8 bases. The CDR3 has 14 residues. Losses at the gene ends were 3 bases for V and 1 base for J; bases not matched to a gene: 1. The germline V gene has CDR1 LNHDA and CDR2 SQIVND (reference sequence).

The chain couples TRBV27 to TRBJ1-2; the D gene is possibly TRBD1 (5 bases). The CDR3 is 12 residues long. Trimming took 5 bases from V and 8 from J, leaving 12 bases between them. Germline assignment: CDR1 MNHEY and CDR2 SMNVEV (reference sequence). As DNA, the CDR3 is TGTGCCAGCAGTGGGAGTTCAGGGGGCTACACCTTC. Protein product: CASSGSSGGYTF.

This chain links TRBV28 with TRBJ1-3; 7 bases are shared with TRBD1. V lost 5 bases and J lost 4; bases outside the gene matches: 5. Germline V gene data show CDR1 as MDHEN and CDR2 as SYDVKM. CDR3 length: 14 residues. CDR3 bases: TGTGCCAGCAGTGGGAGGGGGCGAGGAAACACCATATATTTT. Translating it yields CASSGRGRGNTIYF.

Only a few counts were recorded for this clone. The chain employs TRBV11-2 and TRBJ2-2, with 12 bases lining up with TRBD2. This CDR3 comprises 14 residues. The V segment lost 5 bases and the J segment 6 bases; nucleotides outside the gene matches: 1. Germline loops: CDR1 SGHAT, CDR2 FQNNGV. The CDR3 DNA reads as TGTGCCAGCAGCAGACTAGCGGGGGCCGGGGAGCTGTTTTTT. Amino acids: CASSRLAGAGELFF.

This chain uses TRBV6-5 with TRBJ2-7, with 9 bases that match TRBD1. CDR1 MNHEY and CDR2 SVGAGI come from the germline V gene. The CDR3 has 16 residues. The junction had 12 bases not matched to a gene; V was cut back by 4 bases and J by 5 bases. The CDR3 sequence: CASSFVGDREGDEQYF. The CDR3 region has the DNA TGTGCCAGCAGTTTCGTAGGGGACAGGGAGGGTGACGAGCAGTACTTC.

The table lists this clone with a few counts. Within the sample, other DNA sequences also encode this same CDR3. This chain connects TRBV6-5 to TRBJ1-2, with 10 bases aligning to TRBD1. After removal of 4 bases from V and 3 bases from J, the junction contained 2 bases not matched to a gene. Germline V gives CDR1 MNHEY, CDR2 SVGAGI. The CDR3 spans 14 residues. CDR3 sequence reads: CASSSGQGDYGYTF. Here the CDR3 DNA reads TGTGCCAGCAGTTCCGGACAGGGGGACTATGGCTACACCTTC.

The chain links TRBV12-5 to TRBJ2-5; 7 bases line up with TRBD1. The germline V gene has CDR1 LGHNT and CDR2 FRNRAP. V dropped 2 bases and J dropped 5; count of bases not matched to a gene: 2. CDR3 length: 13 residues. The CDR3 spells CASGLIQGETQYF. DNA for the CDR3: TGTGCTAGTGGTTTGATACAGGGGGAGACCCAGTACTTC.

This clone came up once. This chain connects TRBV7-2 to TRBJ2-7; D remains unclear. V lost 0 bases and J lost 5, with 8 bases in between. The CDR3 length is 13 residues. From germline, CDR1 is SGHTA and CDR2 FQGNSA. DNA for the CDR3: TGTGCCAGCAGCTTAGCACCTGGGGACGAGCAGTACTTC. Amino acids: CASSLAPGDEQYF.

The chain employs TRBV4-2 and TRBJ2-7; D possibly corresponds to TRBD2 (6 bases). V lost 5 bases and J 7 bases, leaving 18 bases between the germline ends. Germline CDR1 reads LGHNA; CDR2 reads YNFKEQ. The length of the CDR3 is 14 residues. Written as DNA, the CDR3 is TGTGCCAGCAGCGCGACCGAAGGGAGCGGGGAGCAGTACTTC. It translates to CASSATEGSGEQYF.

This chain connects TRBV28 to TRBJ2-7; D is possibly TRBD1 (6 bases). This CDR3 is built from 16 residues. Germline V gene sequence: CDR1 MDHEN, CDR2 SYDVKM. The ends were cut back, 5 bases at V and 3 bases at J, with 20 bases in the middle. CDR3 nucleotide sequence: TGTGCCAGCAGTCTCCCCCCGACAGGAGTCGGCTACGAGCAGTACTTC. This gives the protein CASSLPPTGVGYEQYF.

The V and J genes are TRBV11-2 and TRBJ1-3; perhaps TRBD1 as D (6 bases). V was pared by 1 base and J by 0 bases, with 16 bases between. Germline V gene sequence: CDR1 SGHAT, CDR2 FQNNGV. The CDR3 is 18 residues long. DNA of the CDR3: TGTGCCAGCAGCTTAGTGGGGGGCCAACCCTTCTCTGGAAACACCATATATTTT. Translation gives CASSLVGGQPFSGNTIYF.

The gene calls are TRBV10-3 and TRBJ2-1; the match to TRBD2 covers 11 bases. Germline V gene data show CDR1 as ENHRY and CDR2 as SYGVKD. Germline trimming cut 7 bases from V and 6 bases from J; bases unmatched to any gene: 8. The CDR3 runs 15 residues. The CDR3 sequence is CAITSLAGEANEQFF. The CDR3 DNA reads as TGTGCCATCACCTCACTAGCGGGAGAGGCCAATGAGCAGTTCTTC.

V usage is TRBV7-9 and J usage is TRBJ2-3, with TRBD2 matching 11 bases. The V gene's germline CDR1 is SEHNR and CDR2 FQNEAQ (reference sequence). This CDR3 is 14 amino acids long. The trim removed 11 bases at V and 5 bases at J, leaving 9 bases unmatched. CDR3 protein: CAFVAGGLGDTQYF. The CDR3 DNA follows: TGTGCCTTTGTAGCGGGGGGGCTAGGAGATACGCAGTATTTT.

The rearrangement links TRBV6-1 to TRBJ1-1, with D possibly TRBD1 on 5 matching bases. CDR3 length equals 15 residues. Germline V gene data show CDR1 as MNHNS and CDR2 as SASEGT. The V end was cut by 7 bases, the J end by 11 bases, with 26 bases between. CDR3 loop: CASTDPPTGSMRAFF. In nucleotides, the CDR3 is TGTGCCAGCACCGACCCCCCCACAGGTTCTATGCGGGCTTTCTTT.

The gene calls are TRBV7-8 and TRBJ1-1, with 8 bases fitting TRBD1. J lost 5 bases, V lost 0 bases, and 5 bases had no gene match. The CDR3 contains 15 residues. Germline loops: CDR1 SGHVS, CDR2 FQNEAQ. The CDR3 DNA is TGTGCCAGCAGCTTAGCTGGACAGGGCTTAACTGAAGCTTTCTTT. It specifies CASSLAGQGLTEAFF.

With respect to this clone: The identical CDR3 is also encoded by other nucleotide sequences in the sample. The CDR3 is CASSPTVDTQYF. Here the CDR3 DNA reads TGTGCCAGCAGCCCCACCGTGGATACGCAGTATTTT. J is TRBJ2-3 and V is TRBV7-9, with no clear D. This CDR3 is 12 amino acids long. The V end lost 5 bases, the J end lost 6 bases, and 9 bases lay between the germline ends. Germline CDR1 SEHNR, CDR2 FQNEAQ (reference sequence).

The chain links TRBV6-5 to TRBJ1-6, with a weak D call TRBD1 (6 bases). The CDR3 has 16 amino acids. The germline V gene encodes CDR1 MNHEY and CDR2 SVGAGI. The V end lost 4 bases, the J end lost 4 bases, and 14 bases lay between the germline ends. The CDR3 loop reads CASSSNAGQYNSPLHF. The CDR3 DNA is TGTGCCAGCAGTTCGAATGCGGGACAATATAATTCACCCCTCCACTTT.

The V and J genes are TRBV7-9 and TRBJ2-3; 7 bases fit TRBD2. The trim removed 0 bases at V and 0 bases at J, leaving 6 bases unmatched. The CDR3 covers 17 residues. Germline V gene sequence: CDR1 SEHNR, CDR2 FQNEAQ (reference sequence). In DNA, the CDR3 is TGTGCCAGCAGCTTAGCTGGAAGCGGGACTAGCACAGATACGCAGTATTTT. It translates to CASSLAGSGTSTDTQYF.

As for this clone: Other DNA sequences in this sample translate to the same CDR3. This chain joins TRBV27 and TRBJ2-3; no reliable D call. The germline V and J ends were trimmed by 1 base and 3 bases, with 5 bases remaining between them. This CDR3 is built from 13 residues. Germline loops: CDR1 MNHEY, CDR2 SMNVEV (reference sequence). The CDR3 nucleotides are TGTGCCAGCAGTTTATTAGGAACAGATACGCAGTATTTT. It specifies CASSLLGTDTQYF.

About this clone itself: The sample carries other DNA sequences with the same CDR3. The chain uses TRBV13 and TRBJ2-7; D gene ambiguous. Germline V gene lookup returns CDR1 PRHDT and CDR2 FYEKMQ (reference sequence). V gave up 2 bases and J gave up 2 bases, with 4 bases separating them. This CDR3 is 12 amino acids long. DNA for the CDR3: TGTGCCAGCAGCTTAAGTCCCTACGAGCAGTACTTC. Protein: CASSLSPYEQYF.

V usage is TRBV4-3 and J usage is TRBJ1-5, with a weak D call TRBD1 (5 bases). CDR3 length: 15 amino acids. V was pared by 1 base and J by 6 bases, with 13 bases between. Germline V gene lookup returns CDR1 LGHNA and CDR2 YSLEER. Here the CDR3 reads CASSQVQGMGQPQHF. CDR3 sequence (DNA): TGCGCCAGCAGCCAAGTCCAGGGTATGGGTCAGCCCCAGCATTTT.

The V gene is TRBV13, the J gene TRBJ2-7, with a tentative D call TRBD2 (7 bases). Germline CDR1 and CDR2: PRHDT and FYEKMQ (reference sequence). V gave up 5 bases and J gave up 2 bases, with 10 bases separating them. CDR3 length: 13 amino acids. DNA for the CDR3: TGTGCCAGCAGCCAAGGGGGGGCCTACGAGCAGTACTTC. Encoded protein: CASSQGGAYEQYF.

This clone appeared a single time. The chain recombines TRBV13 with TRBJ2-7, with D hard to call. This CDR3 has 14 amino acids. CDR1 PRHDT and CDR2 FYEKMQ come from the germline V gene (reference sequence). Trimming removed 1 base from V and 2 bases from J, with 9 bases in between. The CDR3 protein is CASSLAGPTYEQYF. The CDR3 coding sequence is TGTGCCAGCAGCTTAGCGGGCCCTACCTACGAGCAGTACTTC.

The CDR3 bases are TGTGCCAGCAGCCCCGCGACTTTCATGGACCGAGCAACTAATGAAAAACTGTTTTTT. Translating gives CASSPATFMDRATNEKLFF. V gene TRBV11-2 combines with J gene TRBJ1-4; D ambiguous. Trimming left V 5 bases short and J 0 bases short, with 22 bases between. The CDR3 totals 19 residues. Germline lookup yields CDR1 SGHAT and CDR2 FQNNGV.

The chain joins TRBV5-1 to TRBJ2-3, with TRBD1 matching over 9 bases. Unmatched junction bases numbered 2, after V lost 0 bases and J lost 15 bases. The germline V gene has CDR1 SGHRS and CDR2 YFSETQ. The CDR3 length is 11 residues. The CDR3 loop reads CASSLGQGEYF. In nucleotides, the CDR3 is TGCGCCAGCAGCTTGGGACAGGGGGAATATTTT.

The chain uses TRBV28 and TRBJ1-3, with D possibly TRBD1 on 5 matching bases. This CDR3 is 17 amino acids long. The V and J ends lost 4 bases and 0 bases respectively, with 16 bases between them. Germline CDR1 and CDR2: MDHEN and SYDVKM. CDR3 amino acids: CASSSIGTESSGNTIYF. DNA for the CDR3: TGTGCCAGCAGTTCCATCGGGACGGAATCCTCTGGAAACACCATATATTTT.

With regard to this clone: Other nucleotide sequences in the sample specify the same CDR3. The chain recombines TRBV27 with TRBJ1-1, with 9 bases aligning to TRBD1. CDR1 MNHEY and CDR2 SMNVEV come from the germline V gene (reference sequence). This CDR3 has 13 residues. Trimming took 2 bases from V and 6 from J; bases not matched to a gene: 1. DNA for the CDR3: TGTGCCAGCAGTTTAGACAGGGGGTCTGAAGCTTTCTTT. Its translation is CASSLDRGSEAFF.